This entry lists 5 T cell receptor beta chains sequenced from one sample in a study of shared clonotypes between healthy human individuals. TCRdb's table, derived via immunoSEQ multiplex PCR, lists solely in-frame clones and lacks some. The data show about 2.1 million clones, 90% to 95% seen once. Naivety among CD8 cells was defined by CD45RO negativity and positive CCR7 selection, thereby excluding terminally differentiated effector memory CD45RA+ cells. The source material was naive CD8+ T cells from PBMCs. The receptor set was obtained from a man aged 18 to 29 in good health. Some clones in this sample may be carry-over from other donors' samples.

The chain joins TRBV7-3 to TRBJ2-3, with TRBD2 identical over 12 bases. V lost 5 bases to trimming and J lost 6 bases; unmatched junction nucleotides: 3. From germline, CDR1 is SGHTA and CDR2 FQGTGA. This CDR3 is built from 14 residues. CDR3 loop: CASSLAGGMDTQYF. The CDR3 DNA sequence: TGTGCCAGCAGCCTAGCGGGAGGGATGGATACGCAGTATTTT.

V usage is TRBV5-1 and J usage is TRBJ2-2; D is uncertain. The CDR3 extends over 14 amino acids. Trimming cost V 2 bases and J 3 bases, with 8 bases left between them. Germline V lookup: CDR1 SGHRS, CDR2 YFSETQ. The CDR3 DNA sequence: TGCGCCAGCAGCTTCTTTGGTGACACCGGGGAGCTGTTTTTT. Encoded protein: CASSFFGDTGELFF.

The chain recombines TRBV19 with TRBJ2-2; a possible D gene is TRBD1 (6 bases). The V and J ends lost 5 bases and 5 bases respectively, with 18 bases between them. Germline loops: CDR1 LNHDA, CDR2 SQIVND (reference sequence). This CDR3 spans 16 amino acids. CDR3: CASSSPPTGRTGELFF. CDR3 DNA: TGTGCCAGTAGTTCACCCCCGACAGGACGAACCGGGGAGCTGTTTTTT.

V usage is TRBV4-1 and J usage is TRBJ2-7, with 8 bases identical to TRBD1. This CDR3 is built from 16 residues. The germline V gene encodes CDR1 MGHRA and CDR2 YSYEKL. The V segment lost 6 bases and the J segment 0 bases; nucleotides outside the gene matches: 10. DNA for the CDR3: TGCGCCAGCAGTACTATTTTAGGACAGGGCTCCTACGAGCAGTACTTC. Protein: CASSTILGQGSYEQYF.

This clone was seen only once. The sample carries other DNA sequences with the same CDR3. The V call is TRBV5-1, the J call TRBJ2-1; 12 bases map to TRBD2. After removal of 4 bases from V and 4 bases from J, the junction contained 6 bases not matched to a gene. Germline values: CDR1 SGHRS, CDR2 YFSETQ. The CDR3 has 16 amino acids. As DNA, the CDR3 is TGCGCCAGCAGCCTAGGACTAGCGGGGATATACAATGAGCAGTTCTTC. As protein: CASSLGLAGIYNEQFF.